This passage covers 17 T cell receptor beta chains from one sample sequenced in a study (dated by TCRdb to between 2014 and 2017). Cells that were CD4+CD25+CD127-/low were isolated as Tregs. Libraries were prepared through 5' RACE. The listed sequencing device is Illumina MiSeq. Using fastp at Q25 and MiXCR, TCRdb reprocessed the public reads and kept productive beta chains. CDR3 protein duplicates are merged, each entry listing the most common genes and DNA. Recorded for this sample are over 40,000 distinct CDR3 sequences; approximately 22% of them occurred a single time. About 4.1% of the sample is in the top ten clones. The sequenced material came from Tregs sorted from blood. The receptor source for this set is a female donor with breast cancer.

This chain uses TRBV4-2 with TRBJ1-5; no definite D call. V was shortened by 0 bases and J by 4 bases, with 10 bases between the two germline ends. Germline V gene sequence: CDR1 LGHNA, CDR2 YNFKEQ. This CDR3 is 15 amino acids long. The CDR3 loop is CASSQESSGNQPQHF. In DNA, the CDR3 is TGTGCCAGCAGCCAAGAGTCTTCCGGTAATCAGCCCCAGCATTTT.

The table lists this clonotype with a count of one. The chain uses TRBV28 and TRBJ2-7, with 7 nucleotides matching TRBD2. Germline assignment: CDR1 MDHEN and CDR2 SYDVKM. The CDR3 has 19 residues. The V segment lost 5 bases and the J segment 2 bases; nucleotides outside the gene matches: 21. The chain's CDR3 is CASSTRGRGVAPSPYEQYF. Written as DNA, the CDR3 is TGTGCCAGCAGTACAAGAGGCCGGGGGGTAGCGCCTAGCCCCTACGAGCAGTACTTC.

To note about this clonotype: The CDR3 ends on some other residue instead of the conserved phenylalanine or tryptophan, so this is likely a read error. The CDR3 protein is CASSSPGQGYEQYS. CDR3 nucleotide sequence: TGTGCCAGCAGTTCACCGGGACAGGGCTACGAGCAGTACTCC. V gene TRBV27 combines with J gene TRBJ2-7, with TRBD1 identical over 9 bases. The V and J ends lost 4 bases and 3 bases, in that order; junction bases with no gene match: 4. The CDR3 spans 14 residues. CDR1 and CDR2 from the germline V gene are MNHEY and SMNVEV (reference sequence).

This clonotype turned up a few times. The V call is TRBV4-2, the J call TRBJ2-2, with TRBD2 matching 9 bases. The ends lost 7 bases at V and 3 bases at J; junction bases unmatched: 3. CDR1 and CDR2 from the germline V gene are LGHNA and YNFKEQ. CDR3 size: 14 residues. The CDR3: CASKVAGDTGELFF. CDR3 bases: TGTGCCAGCAAAGTAGCGGGGGACACCGGGGAGCTGTTTTTT.

This clonotype is termed medium-sized. Here the CDR3 reads CSVVSGLSYEQYF. The CDR3 DNA reads TGCAGCGTTGTTTCGGGCCTCTCCTACGAGCAGTACTTC. The chain employs TRBV29-1 and TRBJ2-7, with D hard to call. The V end was cut by 4 bases, the J end by 0 bases, with 10 bases between. Germline CDR1 is SQVTM and CDR2 is ANQGSEA. The CDR3 contains 13 residues.

The chain carries TRBV3-1 and TRBJ1-5; 8 bases line up with TRBD1. The CDR3 is 15 residues long. CDR1 and CDR2 from the germline V gene are LGHDT and YNNKEL (reference sequence). After removal of 6 bases from V and 5 bases from J, the junction contained 9 bases not matched to a gene. The CDR3, as DNA: TGTGCCAGCAGGGCGGGACAGGCTACGGATCAGCCCCAGCATTTT. Translated, it gives CASRAGQATDQPQHF.

This clonotype has just a few counts. The V call is TRBV30, the J call TRBJ1-1; the D is unclear. The CDR3 is 13 residues long. CDR1 and CDR2 from the germline V gene are GTSNPN and SVGIG (reference sequence). The V and J ends lost 7 bases and 2 bases respectively, with 14 bases between them. The DNA of the CDR3 is TGTGCCTCGGACCGTGGAGCAAACACTGAAGCTTTCTTT. This encodes CASDRGANTEAFF.

This clonotype showed up just a few times. The rearrangement links TRBV4-2 to TRBJ1-5; the D is unclear. Germline assignment: CDR1 LGHNA and CDR2 YNFKEQ. V was trimmed by 0 bases and J by 0 bases, leaving 6 bases between them. The CDR3 extends over 15 amino acids. Here the CDR3 DNA reads TGTGCCAGCAGCCAAGACATGCTTAGCAATCAGCCCCAGCATTTT. Translating it yields CASSQDMLSNQPQHF.

This clonotype was observed many times. The CDR3 nucleotides are TGTGCCAGCAGCTTGAGAGGGCTCTACGAGCAGTACTTC. It is translated as CASSLRGLYEQYF. The rearrangement links TRBV5-5 to TRBJ2-7; weak D call: TRBD2 (5 bases). The ends were cut back, 1 base at V and 3 bases at J, with 8 bases in the middle. This CDR3 is built from 13 residues. The germline V gene encodes CDR1 SGHKS and CDR2 YYEKEE (reference sequence).

This clonotype was detected only a few times. This chain joins TRBV20-1 and TRBJ1-3; D is uncertain. Trimming shortened V by 6 bases and J by 2 bases, and 17 bases separated the two germline ends. Germline V CDR1 and CDR2: DFQATT, SNEGSKA (reference sequence). The CDR3 runs 15 residues. The CDR3 DNA reads TGCAGTGCCCAAGCCCTTTTAACGACTGGAAACACCATATATTTT. Protein sequence: CSAQALLTTGNTIYF.

This clonotype was seen a few times. The CDR3 region has the DNA TGTGCCAGCAGCTTAGTCCTGGGGCGGGAGACCCAGTACTTC. Its protein is CASSLVLGRETQYF. The chain links TRBV7-9 to TRBJ2-5, with D possibly matching TRBD1 (5 bases). Trimming took off 1 base at V and 5 bases at J, with 11 bases between the two ends. The germline gives CDR1 SEHNR, CDR2 FQNEAQ (reference sequence). CDR3 size: 14 residues.

This clonotype was detected many times. The chain couples TRBV4-1 to TRBJ1-1; the D gene is possibly TRBD1 (5 bases). The CDR3 spans 16 residues. V was pared by 1 base and J by 4 bases, with 16 bases between. The germline gives CDR1 MGHRA, CDR2 YSYEKL. The CDR3 loop reads CASSQVLRGKGTEAFF. Written as DNA, the CDR3 is TGCGCCAGCAGCCAAGTTCTACGGGGCAAGGGCACTGAAGCTTTCTTT.

This clonotype has ten or more counts. This sequence joins TRBV6-5 and TRBJ2-7, with 7 bases matching TRBD1. The CDR3 has 14 residues. Per the germline V gene, CDR1 is MNHEY and CDR2 is SVGAGI. With V trimmed by 5 bases and J by 6 bases, 10 bases remained unmatched. CDR3 in amino acids: CASSPDRVGVEQYF. The CDR3 bases are TGTGCCAGCAGTCCAGACAGGGTAGGGGTCGAGCAGTACTTC.

This clonotype came up a few times. The V gene is TRBV5-4, the J gene TRBJ2-3, with 8 nucleotides matching TRBD1. There are 15 residues in the CDR3. Germline V gene lookup returns CDR1 SGHNT and CDR2 YYREEE (reference sequence). The ends lost 4 bases at V and 2 bases at J; junction bases unmatched: 6. Here the CDR3 DNA reads TGTGCCAGCAGCCCGACAGGGGCCACCACAGATACGCAGTATTTT. It translates to CASSPTGATTDTQYF.

The chain combines TRBV6-1 with TRBJ2-7, with unresolved D. The CDR3 runs to 18 residues. Trimming cost V 6 bases and J 0 bases, with 24 bases left between them. Germline loops: CDR1 MNHNS, CDR2 SASEGT. The CDR3 DNA follows: TGTGCCAGCAGGAGATTGTCGTTTGAGACGGAGCGCTCCTACGAGCAGTACTTC. Amino acids: CASRRLSFETERSYEQYF.

This chain uses TRBV7-9 with TRBJ1-2; D might be TRBD1 (5 bases). CDR3 length: 14 residues. CDR1 is SEHNR and CDR2 is FQNEAQ in the germline V gene (reference sequence). V was cut by 7 bases and J by 5 bases, with 17 bases left in between. CDR3 sequence reads: CASIPSAGRYGYTF. CDR3 nucleotide sequence: TGTGCCAGCATCCCTTCGGCAGGGCGGTATGGCTACACCTTC. The variable domain in full, completed from reference TRBV7-9 and TRBJ1-2, reads DTGVSQNPRHKITKRGQNVTFRCDPISEHNRLYWYRQTLGQGPEFLTYFQNEAQLEKSRLLSDRFSAERPKGSFSTLEIQRTEQGDSAMYLCASIPSAGRYGYTFGSGTRLTVV.

This clonotype has only a few counts. This chain links TRBV4-1 with TRBJ2-5; 9 bases align to TRBD1. The germline CDR1 and CDR2 sequences are MGHRA and YSYEKL. The CDR3 covers 15 residues. V lost 0 bases, J lost 5 bases, and 4 bases stayed unmatched. As DNA, the CDR3 is TGCGCCAGCAGCCAAGATACCGGACAGGGGGAGACCCAGTACTTC. Translation gives CASSQDTGQGETQYF.